This TCR beta chain was sequenced for a study of blood T cell repertoires in COVID-19. Study overall: Acute and convalescent COVID-19 specimens originated in the United States, Italy and Spain. Sources were T cells, B-cell-depleted T cells, or PBMCs; the material itself was cDNA or gDNA.

Trimming pared 7 bases from V and 1 base from J, leaving 16 bases between. The CDR3 consists of 15 residues. Looked up from germline, CDR1 is MNHEY and CDR2 is SVGAGI. Method: immunoSEQ multiplex PCR; TCRdb's copy keeps in-frame clones and lacks some. The data show more than 150,000 clones, with roughly three quarters seen just once and 13% to 15% held by the top ten. The study drew participants aged about 18 to 89 years from some 24 US areas. Clinical history reported by participants formed the basis on which cohorts were assigned. This receptor was obtained from a man aged 60 to 69 who had been exposed to COVID-19. The gene calls are TRBV6-5 and TRBJ1-1, with D unresolved. The sample comprised PBMCs or T cells enriched from blood (not recorded which). CDR3 in DNA: TGTGCCAGCATCTACCAGCGACGGCGGAACACTGAAGCTTTCTTT. Protein: CASIYQRRRNTEAFF.